The TCR beta chain described here comes from a study of cytomegalovirus exposure and HLA in healthy donors. V dropped 4 bases and J dropped 8 bases, with 8 bases sitting between them. This CDR3 spans 11 amino acids. The germline gives CDR1 ENHRY, CDR2 SYGVKD. This clone has a handful of counts. The PCR made use of 60 Vbeta and 13 Jbeta primers. The data were produced by immunoSEQ multiplex PCR, yet TCRdb's version contains in-frame clones alone and is incomplete. The sample consists of 170,000 or so clones, around 80% of them appearing once. The V and J genes are TRBV10-3 and TRBJ1-1; D possibly corresponds to TRBD1 (5 bases). Source material: PBMCs. The TCR sequence derives from a woman in her thirties in good health and CMV-seropositive. CDR3 residues: CAISAGGEAFF. CDR3 sequence (DNA): TGTGCCATCAGTGCCGGGGGAGAAGCTTTCTTT.